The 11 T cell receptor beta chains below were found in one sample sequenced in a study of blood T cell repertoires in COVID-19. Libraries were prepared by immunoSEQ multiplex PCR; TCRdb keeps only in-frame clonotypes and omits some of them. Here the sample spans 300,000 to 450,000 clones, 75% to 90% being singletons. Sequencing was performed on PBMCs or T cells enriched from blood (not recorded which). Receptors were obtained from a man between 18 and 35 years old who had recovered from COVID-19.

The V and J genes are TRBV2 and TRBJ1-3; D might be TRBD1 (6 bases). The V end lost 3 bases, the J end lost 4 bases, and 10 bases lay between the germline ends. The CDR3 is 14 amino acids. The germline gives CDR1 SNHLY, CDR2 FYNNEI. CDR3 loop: CASSDPQGGNTIYF. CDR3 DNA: TGTGCCAGCAGTGATCCACAGGGAGGAAACACCATATATTTT.

As DNA, the CDR3 is TGTGCCAGCTCACCCAGGGAGGAGGATGGCTACACCTTC. This codes for CASSPREEDGYTF. This rearrangement joins TRBV18 to TRBJ1-2; D is possibly TRBD1 (5 bases). Germline V lookup: CDR1 KGHSH, CDR2 LQKENI. The V end lost 3 bases, the J end lost 6 bases, and 11 bases lay between the germline ends. CDR3 length: 13 residues.

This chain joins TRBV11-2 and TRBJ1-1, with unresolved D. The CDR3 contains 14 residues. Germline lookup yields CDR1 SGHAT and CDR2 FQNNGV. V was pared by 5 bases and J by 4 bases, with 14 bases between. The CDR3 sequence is CASSLGLSITEAFF. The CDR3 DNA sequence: TGTGCCAGCAGCCTCGGACTGAGTATCACTGAAGCTTTCTTT.

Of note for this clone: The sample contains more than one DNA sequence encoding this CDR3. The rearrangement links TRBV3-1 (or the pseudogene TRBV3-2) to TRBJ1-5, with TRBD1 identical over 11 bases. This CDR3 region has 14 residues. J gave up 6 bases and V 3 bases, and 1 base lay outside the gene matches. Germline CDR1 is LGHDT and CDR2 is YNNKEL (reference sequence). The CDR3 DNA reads TGTGCCAGCAGCCAGGACAGGGGGCGTCAGCCCCAGCATTTT. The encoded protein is CASSQDRGRQPQHF.

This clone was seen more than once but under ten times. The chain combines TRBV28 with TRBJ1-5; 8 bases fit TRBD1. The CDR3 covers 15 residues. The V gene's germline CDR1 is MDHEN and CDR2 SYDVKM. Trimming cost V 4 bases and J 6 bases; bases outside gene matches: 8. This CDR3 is CASSSQGGRGQPQHF. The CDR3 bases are TGTGCCAGCAGTTCACAGGGGGGACGGGGTCAGCCCCAGCATTTT.

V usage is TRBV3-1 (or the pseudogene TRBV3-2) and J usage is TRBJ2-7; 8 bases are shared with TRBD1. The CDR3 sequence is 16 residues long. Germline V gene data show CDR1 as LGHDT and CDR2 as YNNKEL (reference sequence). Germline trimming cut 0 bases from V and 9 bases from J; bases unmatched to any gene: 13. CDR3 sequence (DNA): TGTGCCAGCAGCCAAGAGAGGACAGGGCTCCCCGGTGTGCAGTACTTC. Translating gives CASSQERTGLPGVQYF.

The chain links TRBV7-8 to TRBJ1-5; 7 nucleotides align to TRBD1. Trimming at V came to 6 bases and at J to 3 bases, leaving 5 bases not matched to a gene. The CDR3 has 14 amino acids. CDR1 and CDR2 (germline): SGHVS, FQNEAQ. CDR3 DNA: TGTGCCAGCAGGAACAGGGGTCCCAATCAGCCCCAGCATTTT. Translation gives CASRNRGPNQPQHF.

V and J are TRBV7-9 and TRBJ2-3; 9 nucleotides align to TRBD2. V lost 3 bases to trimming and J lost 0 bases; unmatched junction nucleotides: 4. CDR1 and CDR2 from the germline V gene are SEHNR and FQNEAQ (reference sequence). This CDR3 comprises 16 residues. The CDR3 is CASSFRLAESTDTQYF. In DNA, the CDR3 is TGTGCCAGCAGCTTCAGACTAGCGGAGAGCACAGATACGCAGTATTTT.

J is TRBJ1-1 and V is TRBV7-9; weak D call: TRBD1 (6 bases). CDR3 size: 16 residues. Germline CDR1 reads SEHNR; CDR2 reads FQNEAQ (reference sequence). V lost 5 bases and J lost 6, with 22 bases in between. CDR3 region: CASSLGTGKGVPEAFF. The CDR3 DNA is TGTGCCAGCAGCCTTGGGACGGGCAAGGGGGTCCCTGAAGCTTTCTTT. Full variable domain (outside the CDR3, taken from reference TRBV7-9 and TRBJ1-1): DTGVSQNPRHKITKRGQNVTFRCDPISEHNRLYWYRQTLGQGPEFLTYFQNEAQLEKSRLLSDRFSAERPKGSFSTLEIQRTEQGDSAMYLCASSLGTGKGVPEAFFGQGTRLTVV.

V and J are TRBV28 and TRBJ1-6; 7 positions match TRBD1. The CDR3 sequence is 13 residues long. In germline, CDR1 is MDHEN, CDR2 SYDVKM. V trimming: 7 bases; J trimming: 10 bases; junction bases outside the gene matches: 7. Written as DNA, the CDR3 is TGTGCCAGCAACCGGCAGGGGGACTCACCCCTCCACTTT. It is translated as CASNRQGDSPLHF.

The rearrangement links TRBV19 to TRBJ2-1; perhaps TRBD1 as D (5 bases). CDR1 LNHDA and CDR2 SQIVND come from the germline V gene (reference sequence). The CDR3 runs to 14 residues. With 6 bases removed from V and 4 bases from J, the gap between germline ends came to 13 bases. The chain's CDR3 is CASRAGSPYNEQFF. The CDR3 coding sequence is TGTGCCAGTAGAGCAGGGTCCCCGTACAATGAGCAGTTCTTC.